This T cell receptor (beta chain) came from a study of cytotoxic CD8 clonotypes in ibrutinib-treated CLL. Assay: immunoSEQ multiplex PCR; the TCRdb copy retains only in-frame clones and omits some. This table holds around 33,000 clones, over 45% found once. This clone appeared a few times. V lost 3 bases to trimming and J lost 5 bases, with 7 bases between them. The CDR3 length is 11 residues. The germline V gene has CDR1 SQVTM and CDR2 ANQGSEA. The clonotype comes from a human donor with chronic lymphocytic leukemia. Sequencing was performed on PBMCs, taken before ibrutinib treatment. This chain uses TRBV29-1 with TRBJ1-2; no clear D gene. CDR3 nucleotide sequence: TGCAGCGTTGAGTCAAATTATGGCTACACCTTC. This translates into CSVESNYGYTF.